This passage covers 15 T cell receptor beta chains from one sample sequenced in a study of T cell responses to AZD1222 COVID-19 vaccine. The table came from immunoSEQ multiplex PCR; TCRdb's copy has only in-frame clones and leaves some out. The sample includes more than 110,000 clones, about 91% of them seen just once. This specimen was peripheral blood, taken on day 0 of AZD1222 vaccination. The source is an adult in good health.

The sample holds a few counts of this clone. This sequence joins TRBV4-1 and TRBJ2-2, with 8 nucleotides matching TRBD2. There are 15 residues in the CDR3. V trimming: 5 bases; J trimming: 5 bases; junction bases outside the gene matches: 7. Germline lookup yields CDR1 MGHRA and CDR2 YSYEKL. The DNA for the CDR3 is TGCGCCAGCAGCTTAAGCGGGAGTAGTACCGGGGAGCTGTTTTTT. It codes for CASSLSGSSTGELFF.

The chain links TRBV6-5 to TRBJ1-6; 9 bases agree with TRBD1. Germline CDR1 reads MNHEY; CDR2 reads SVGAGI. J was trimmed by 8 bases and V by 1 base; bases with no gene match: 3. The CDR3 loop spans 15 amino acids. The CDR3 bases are TGTGCCAGCAGTTACTTTACAGGGGGCCATTCACCCCTCCACTTT. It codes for CASSYFTGGHSPLHF.

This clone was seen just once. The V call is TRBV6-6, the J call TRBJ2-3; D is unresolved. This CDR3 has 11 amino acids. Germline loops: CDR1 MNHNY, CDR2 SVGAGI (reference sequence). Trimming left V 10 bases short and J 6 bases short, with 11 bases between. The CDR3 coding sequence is TGTGCCACCCAAAAAAGCGATACGCAGTATTTT. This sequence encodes CATQKSDTQYF.

CDR3 sequence: CASSLGDGYNQPQHF. CDR3 in DNA: TGTGCCAGCAGCTTAGGAGACGGCTACAATCAGCCCCAGCATTTT. V and J are TRBV11-2 and TRBJ1-5; D gene ambiguous. This CDR3 contains 15 residues. From germline, CDR1 is SGHAT and CDR2 FQNNGV. Trimming removed 1 base from V and 3 bases from J, with 10 bases in between.

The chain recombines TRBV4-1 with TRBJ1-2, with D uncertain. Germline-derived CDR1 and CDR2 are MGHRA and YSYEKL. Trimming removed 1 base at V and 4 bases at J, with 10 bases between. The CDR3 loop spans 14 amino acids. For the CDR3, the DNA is TGCGCCAGCAGCCAAGTTGTGGTTGTCTATGGCTACACCTTC. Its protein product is CASSQVVVVYGYTF.

The CDR3 DNA sequence: TGTGCCAGCTCACCAACCGTAGCGGGAGAGGTGCACGAGCAGTACTTC. This sequence encodes CASSPTVAGEVHEQYF. The chain links TRBV18 to TRBJ2-7, with 9 nucleotides matching TRBD2. This CDR3 is built from 16 residues. From germline, CDR1 is KGHSH and CDR2 LQKENI. Trimming at V came to 2 bases and at J to 5 bases, leaving 10 bases not matched to a gene.

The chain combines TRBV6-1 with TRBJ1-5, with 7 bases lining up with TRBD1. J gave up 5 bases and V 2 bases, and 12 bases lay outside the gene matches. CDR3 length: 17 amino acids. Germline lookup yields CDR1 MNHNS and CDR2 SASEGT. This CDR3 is CASSEWPKGAYHQPQHF. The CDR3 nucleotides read TGTGCCAGCAGTGAATGGCCTAAGGGGGCGTACCATCAGCCCCAGCATTTT.

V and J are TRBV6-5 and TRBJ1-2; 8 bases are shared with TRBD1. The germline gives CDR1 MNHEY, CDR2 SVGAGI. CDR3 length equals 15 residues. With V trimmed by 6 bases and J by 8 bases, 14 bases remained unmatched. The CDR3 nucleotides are TGTGCCAGCAGCAATGCCCTGGACAGGGCAGGCGGCTACACCTTC. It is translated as CASSNALDRAGGYTF.

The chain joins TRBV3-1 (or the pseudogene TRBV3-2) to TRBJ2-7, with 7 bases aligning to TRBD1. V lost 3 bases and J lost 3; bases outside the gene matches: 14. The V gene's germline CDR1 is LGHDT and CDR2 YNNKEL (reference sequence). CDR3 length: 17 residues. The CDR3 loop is CASSHSTRQGRYYEQYF. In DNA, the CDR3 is TGTGCCAGCAGCCATTCGACCCGACAGGGACGATACTACGAGCAGTACTTC.

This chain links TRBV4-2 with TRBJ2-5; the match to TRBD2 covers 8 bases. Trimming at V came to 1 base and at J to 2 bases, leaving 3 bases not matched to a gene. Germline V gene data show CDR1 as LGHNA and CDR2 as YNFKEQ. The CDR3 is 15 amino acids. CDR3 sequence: CASSQAAGDQETQYF. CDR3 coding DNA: TGTGCCAGCAGCCAAGCAGCGGGGGATCAAGAGACCCAGTACTTC.

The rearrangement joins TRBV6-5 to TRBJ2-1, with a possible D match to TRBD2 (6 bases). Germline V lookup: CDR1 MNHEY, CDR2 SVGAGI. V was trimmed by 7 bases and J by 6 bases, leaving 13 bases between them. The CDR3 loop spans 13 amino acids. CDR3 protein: CASKPPGVNEQFF. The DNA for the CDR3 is TGTGCCAGCAAACCACCGGGAGTCAATGAGCAGTTCTTC.

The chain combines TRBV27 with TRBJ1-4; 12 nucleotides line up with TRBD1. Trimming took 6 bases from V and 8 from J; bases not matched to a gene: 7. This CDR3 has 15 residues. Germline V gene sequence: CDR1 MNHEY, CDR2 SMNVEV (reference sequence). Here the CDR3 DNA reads TGTGCCAGCAGGGGACAGGGGGCCGGGAGGGAAAAACTGTTTTTT. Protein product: CASRGQGAGREKLFF.

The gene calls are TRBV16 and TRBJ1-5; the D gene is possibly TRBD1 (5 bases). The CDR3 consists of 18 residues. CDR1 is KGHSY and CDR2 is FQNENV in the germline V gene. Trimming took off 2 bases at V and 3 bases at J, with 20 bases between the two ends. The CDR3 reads CASSQTFRGGTANQPQHF. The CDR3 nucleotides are TGTGCCAGCAGCCAAACCTTTCGGGGGGGGACCGCCAATCAGCCCCAGCATTTT.

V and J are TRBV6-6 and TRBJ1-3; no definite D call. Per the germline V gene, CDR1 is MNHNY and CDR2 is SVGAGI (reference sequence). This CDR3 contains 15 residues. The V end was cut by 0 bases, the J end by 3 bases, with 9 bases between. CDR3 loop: CASSYSSEGGNTIYF. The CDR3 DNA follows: TGTGCCAGCAGTTACTCTTCAGAAGGTGGAAACACCATATATTTT.

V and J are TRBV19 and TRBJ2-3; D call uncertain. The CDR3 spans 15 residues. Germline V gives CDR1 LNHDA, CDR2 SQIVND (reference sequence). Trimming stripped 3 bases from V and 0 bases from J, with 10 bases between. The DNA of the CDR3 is TGTGCCAGTAGTATGGGCTCCGGGAGCACAGATACGCAGTATTTT. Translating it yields CASSMGSGSTDTQYF.